This T cell receptor (beta chain) was found in a study of blood T cell repertoires in COVID-19. Study-level background: COVID-19 samples, acute and convalescent, were from the United States, Italy and Spain.

TCRdb's table, derived via immunoSEQ multiplex PCR, lists solely in-frame clones and lacks some. The repertoire holds tens of thousands of clones, with 70% to 90% as singletons. Deletions cut 2 bases from V and 1 base from J, with 9 bases between. The germline V gene encodes CDR1 SGHDN and CDR2 FVKESK. This CDR3 contains 15 residues. This receptor was taken from a human donor in a cohort sampled during active COVID-19. This chain uses TRBV14 with TRBJ1-3; D may be TRBD1 (6 bases). The sequenced material came from peripheral blood. As DNA, the CDR3 is TGTGCCAGCAGCCAACTACAGGGATCTGGAAACACCATATATTTT. It yields the protein CASSQLQGSGNTIYF.